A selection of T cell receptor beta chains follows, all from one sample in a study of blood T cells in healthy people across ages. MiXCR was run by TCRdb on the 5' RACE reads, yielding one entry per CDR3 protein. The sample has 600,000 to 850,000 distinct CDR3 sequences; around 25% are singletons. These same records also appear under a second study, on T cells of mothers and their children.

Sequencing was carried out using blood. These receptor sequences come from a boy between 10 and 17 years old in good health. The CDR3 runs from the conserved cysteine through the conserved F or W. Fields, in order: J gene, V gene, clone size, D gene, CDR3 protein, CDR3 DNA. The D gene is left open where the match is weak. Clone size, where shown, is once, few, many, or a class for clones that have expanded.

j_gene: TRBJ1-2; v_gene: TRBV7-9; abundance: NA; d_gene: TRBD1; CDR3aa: CASSPGTAIYGYTF; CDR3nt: TGTGCCAGCAGCCCCGGGACAGCGATCTATGGCTACACCTTC
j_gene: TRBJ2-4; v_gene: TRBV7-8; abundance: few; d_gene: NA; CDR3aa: CASSPGQTLLAKNIQYF; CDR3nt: TGTGCCAGCAGCCCTGGACAGACCTTACTAGCCAAAAACATTCAGTACTTC
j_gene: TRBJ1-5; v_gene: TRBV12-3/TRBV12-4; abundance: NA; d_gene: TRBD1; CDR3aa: CASSLGTAYSNQPQHF; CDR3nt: TGTGCCAGCAGTTTGGGGACAGCCTATAGCAATCAGCCCCAGCATTTT
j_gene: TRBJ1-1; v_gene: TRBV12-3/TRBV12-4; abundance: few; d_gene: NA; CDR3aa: CASSFQGLNTEAFF; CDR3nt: TGTGCCAGCAGTTTTCAAGGGCTGAACACTGAAGCTTTCTTT
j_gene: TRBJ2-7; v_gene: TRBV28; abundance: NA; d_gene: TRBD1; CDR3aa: CASSFTDRNGEQYF; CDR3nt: TGTGCCAGCAGTTTCACGGACAGGAATGGCGAGCAGTACTTC
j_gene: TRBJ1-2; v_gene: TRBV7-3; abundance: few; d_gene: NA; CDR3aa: CASSLTVDSLANYGYTF; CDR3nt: TGTGCCAGCAGCTTAACAGTGGATTCTCTGGCTAACTATGGCTACACCTTC
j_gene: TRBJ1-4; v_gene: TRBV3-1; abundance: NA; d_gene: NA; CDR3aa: CASSPRPERVEKLFF; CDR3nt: TGTGCCAGCAGCCCTCGACCCGAGAGGGTTGAAAAACTGTTTTTT
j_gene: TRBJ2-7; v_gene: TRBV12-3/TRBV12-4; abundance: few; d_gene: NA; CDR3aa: CASSFGGSEQYF; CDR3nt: TGTGCCAGCAGTTTTGGGGGCAGCGAGCAGTACTTC
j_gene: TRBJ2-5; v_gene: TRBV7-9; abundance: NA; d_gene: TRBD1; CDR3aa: CASSPDRGTQYF; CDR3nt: TGTGCCAGCAGTCCGGACAGGGGCACCCAGTACTTC
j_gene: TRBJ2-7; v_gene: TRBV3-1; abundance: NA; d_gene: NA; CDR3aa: CASSQGLLAAGAYEQYF; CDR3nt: TGTGCCAGCAGCCAAGGATTGTTAGCGGCCGGAGCCTACGAGCAGTACTTC
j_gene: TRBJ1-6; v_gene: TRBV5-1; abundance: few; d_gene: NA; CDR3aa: CASTLQEPNSPLHF; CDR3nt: TGCGCCAGCACCTTACAGGAGCCCAATTCACCCCTCCACTTT
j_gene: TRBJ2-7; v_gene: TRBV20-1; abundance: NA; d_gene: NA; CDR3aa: CSASRPRDFSYEQHF; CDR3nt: TGCAGTGCTAGCAGACCCAGGGACTTTTCCTACGAGCAGCACTTC
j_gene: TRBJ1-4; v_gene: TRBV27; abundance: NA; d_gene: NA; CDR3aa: CASSFTTSNEKLFF; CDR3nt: TGTGCCAGCAGTTTCACCACCTCTAATGAAAAACTGTTTTTT
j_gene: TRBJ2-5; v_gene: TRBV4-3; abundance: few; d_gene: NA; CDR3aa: CASSQASGTAQETQYF; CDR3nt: TGCGCCAGCAGCCAAGCAAGCGGGACAGCACAAGAGACCCAGTACTTC
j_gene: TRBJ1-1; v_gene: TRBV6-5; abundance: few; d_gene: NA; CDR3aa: CASRVRDMNTEAFF; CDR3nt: TGTGCCAGCAGGGTCAGGGACATGAACACTGAAGCTTTCTTT
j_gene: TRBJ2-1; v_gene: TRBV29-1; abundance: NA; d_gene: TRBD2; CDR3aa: CSVESRGLAVYNEQFF; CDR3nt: TGCAGCGTTGAAAGTCGAGGACTAGCGGTATACAATGAGCAGTTCTTC
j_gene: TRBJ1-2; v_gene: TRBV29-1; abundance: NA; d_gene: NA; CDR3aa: CSVGPDEDYGYTF; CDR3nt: TGCAGCGTTGGACCAGATGAAGACTATGGCTACACCTTC
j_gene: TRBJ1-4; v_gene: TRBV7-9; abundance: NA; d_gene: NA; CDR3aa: CASSRGQELDEKLFF; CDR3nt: TGTGCCAGCAGTAGAGGGCAGGAGCTGGATGAAAAACTGTTTTTT
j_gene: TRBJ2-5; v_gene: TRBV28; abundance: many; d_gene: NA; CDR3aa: CASSLGQLRVQETQYF; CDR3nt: TGTGCCAGCAGTTTGGGGCAGCTTCGCGTACAAGAGACCCAGTACTTC
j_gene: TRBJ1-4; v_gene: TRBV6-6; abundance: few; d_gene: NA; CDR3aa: CASSYSTATNEKLFF; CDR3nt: TGTGCCAGCAGTTATTCGACGGCAACTAATGAAAAACTGTTTTTT
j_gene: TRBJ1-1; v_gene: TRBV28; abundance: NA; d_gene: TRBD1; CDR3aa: CASRPNRGLGEAFF; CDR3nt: TGTGCCAGCAGACCAAACAGGGGGCTGGGTGAAGCTTTCTTT
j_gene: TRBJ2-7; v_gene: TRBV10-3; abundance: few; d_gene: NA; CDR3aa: CAISESPDSSYEQYF; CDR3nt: TGTGCCATCAGTGAGTCCCCGGACAGCTCCTACGAGCAGTACTTC
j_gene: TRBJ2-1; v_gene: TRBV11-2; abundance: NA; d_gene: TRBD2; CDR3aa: CASSFGMGLAGYNEQFF; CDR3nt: TGTGCCAGCAGCTTCGGCATGGGACTAGCGGGTTACAATGAGCAGTTCTTC
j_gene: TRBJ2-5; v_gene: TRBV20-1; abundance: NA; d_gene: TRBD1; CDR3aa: CSASSGTDRETQYF; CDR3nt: TGCAGTGCTTCCTCCGGGACAGACCGCGAGACCCAGTACTTC
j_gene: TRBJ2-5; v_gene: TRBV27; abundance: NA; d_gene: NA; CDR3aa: CASSLKVWGETQYF; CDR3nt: TGTGCCAGCAGTTTAAAGGTGTGGGGAGAGACCCAGTACTTC
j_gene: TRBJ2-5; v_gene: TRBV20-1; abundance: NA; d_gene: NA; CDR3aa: CSARDWGLGGTQYF; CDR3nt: TGCAGTGCTAGAGATTGGGGGCTTGGTGGGACCCAGTACTTC
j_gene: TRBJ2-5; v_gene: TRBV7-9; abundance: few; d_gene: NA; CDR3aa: CASSASSYQETQYF; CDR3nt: TGTGCCAGCAGCGCCTCTTCGTACCAAGAGACCCAGTACTTC